This entry lists 23 T cell receptor beta chains sequenced from one sample in a study of blood T cell repertoires in COVID-19. This table comes from immunoSEQ multiplex PCR, and its TCRdb copy is limited to in-frame clones, with some not included. The sample records 90,000 to 120,000 clones, approximately 80% being singletons. Sequencing was done on a sample of peripheral blood. The receptors shown here come from a man between 70 and 80 years old with active or convalescent COVID-19.

V is TRBV6-5 and J is TRBJ1-5, with a weak D call TRBD1 (6 bases). Per the germline V gene, CDR1 is MNHEY and CDR2 is SVGAGI. This CDR3 region has 12 residues. V shed 6 bases and J shed 5 bases, with 8 bases lying between them. This CDR3 is CASRTGDQPQHF. The CDR3 bases are TGTGCCAGCAGGACAGGAGATCAGCCCCAGCATTTT.

There are many counts of this clone. The chain recombines TRBV28 with TRBJ2-6, with unresolved D. Germline lookup yields CDR1 MDHEN and CDR2 SYDVKM. With 3 bases removed from V and 2 bases from J, the gap between germline ends came to 17 bases. CDR3 length: 18 residues. The CDR3 DNA is TGTGCCAGCAGTTTTGCTGGCAGGTACCAAACTGGGGCCAACGTCCTGACTTTC. Amino acid sequence: CASSFAGRYQTGANVLTF.

This rearrangement joins TRBV2 to TRBJ1-1, with TRBD1 matching over 7 bases. CDR3 length: 15 amino acids. CDR1 is SNHLY, CDR2 FYNNEI, per germline. V was clipped by 7 bases and J by 7 bases; unmatched bases: 15. Here the CDR3 DNA reads TGTGCCAGCAAGACGGGACAGCCGGTTCGCGGTGAAGCTTTCTTT. This encodes CASKTGQPVRGEAFF.

This chain links TRBV15 with TRBJ2-5, with 9 bases lining up with TRBD1. This CDR3 spans 14 amino acids. J gave up 3 bases and V 1 base, and 0 bases lay outside the gene matches. Looked up from germline, CDR1 is LNHNV and CDR2 is YYDKDF (reference sequence). In DNA form, the CDR3 reads TGTGCCACCAGCAGAGGGGACAGGGAAGAGACCCAGTACTTC. It specifies CATSRGDREETQYF.

This chain connects TRBV15 to TRBJ1-5, with 8 bases aligning to TRBD1. The CDR3 covers 15 residues. Trimming took 1 base from V and 5 from J; bases not matched to a gene: 4. Germline V gene sequence: CDR1 LNHNV, CDR2 YYDKDF (reference sequence). For the CDR3, the DNA is TGTGCCACCAGCAGAGGCCCAGGGGGCCATCAGCCCCAGCATTTT. This sequence encodes CATSRGPGGHQPQHF.

The chain has TRBV18 and TRBJ1-5; D not certain. The CDR3 consists of 12 residues. The germline V gene has CDR1 KGHSH and CDR2 LQKENI. V was cut by 6 bases and J by 3 bases, with 6 bases left in between. The CDR3 nucleotides are TGTGCCAGCTCGGGAGACAATCAGCCCCAGCATTTT. This sequence encodes CASSGDNQPQHF.

The chain combines TRBV11-2 with TRBJ2-7; 8 bases fit TRBD1. The junction had 8 bases not matched to a gene; V was cut back by 1 base and J by 3 bases. Germline V gene lookup returns CDR1 SGHAT and CDR2 FQNNGV. The CDR3 is made up of 16 amino acids. DNA for the CDR3: TGTGCCAGCAGCTTAGTTCTGGACAGGGTTGACTACGAGCAGTACTTC. This sequence encodes CASSLVLDRVDYEQYF.

The chain recombines TRBV7-9 with TRBJ2-3; D gene uncertain. V lost 2 bases and J 6 bases, leaving 3 bases between the germline ends. The germline CDR1 and CDR2 sequences are SEHNR and FQNEAQ (reference sequence). CDR3 size: 11 residues. The CDR3 loop reads CASSLRDTQYF. For the CDR3, the DNA is TGTGCCAGCAGCTTACGGGATACGCAGTATTTT.

The chain joins TRBV30 to TRBJ1-3; no clear D. Trimming left V 3 bases short and J 5 bases short, with 14 bases between. The CDR3 is 14 amino acids. The germline CDR1 and CDR2 sequences are GTSNPN and SVGIG (reference sequence). The CDR3 region has the DNA TGTGCCTGGAGCCCGGGTACGGGGAGAAACACCATATATTTT. Protein sequence: CAWSPGTGRNTIYF.

This clone has a single count. The J gene is TRBJ1-2, the V gene TRBV3-1 (or the pseudogene TRBV3-2); 10 bases are shared with TRBD1. This CDR3 spans 16 amino acids. J lost 8 bases, V lost 6 bases, and 15 bases had no gene match. Germline-derived CDR1 and CDR2 are LGHDT and YNNKEL (reference sequence). In DNA, the CDR3 is TGTGCCAGCAGTCACGGGACAGGGGCTCTTTCTAGGGGCTACACCTTC. This translates into CASSHGTGALSRGYTF.

The chain links TRBV27 to TRBJ2-1; TRBD1 agrees at 7 bases. The junction had 4 bases not matched to a gene; V was cut back by 7 bases and J by 7 bases. Germline V gene sequence: CDR1 MNHEY, CDR2 SMNVEV (reference sequence). The CDR3 is 12 residues long. In nucleotides, the CDR3 is TGTGCCAGCACCAGACAGGGTAATGAGCAGTTCTTC. This gives the protein CASTRQGNEQFF.

The chain uses TRBV6-2 or TRBV6-3 and TRBJ1-1; D possibly corresponds to TRBD1 (5 bases). The CDR3 contains 13 residues. Germline V lookup: CDR1 MNHEY, CDR2 SVGEGT. V was clipped by 6 bases and J by 11 bases, with 19 bases between them. In nucleotides, the CDR3 is TGTGCCAGCAGCTCTAGACAGAGAAGTATGGCTTTCTTT. Translated, it gives CASSSRQRSMAFF.

CDR3 nucleotides: TGTGCCAGCAGCTTAGTGCAGCGTGGCAATCAGCCCCAGCATTTT. It is translated as CASSLVQRGNQPQHF. The chain combines TRBV7-8 with TRBJ1-5; unclear D gene. There are 15 residues in the CDR3. The germline CDR1 and CDR2 sequences are SGHVS and FQNEAQ. V was shortened by 1 base and J by 2 bases, with 9 bases between the two germline ends.

The genes are TRBV6-1 and TRBJ1-2; D may be TRBD1 (5 bases). V was shortened by 2 bases and J by 8 bases, with 6 bases between the two germline ends. The CDR3 covers 11 residues. Germline loops: CDR1 MNHNS, CDR2 SASEGT. CDR3 protein: CASSERGGYTF. The DNA for the CDR3 is TGTGCCAGCAGTGAACGGGGGGGCTACACCTTC.

J is TRBJ1-4 and V is TRBV4-2; possible D gene TRBD1, 6 bases. The V end was cut by 0 bases, the J end by 6 bases, with 17 bases between. CDR3 length equals 17 residues. The germline V gene has CDR1 LGHNA and CDR2 YNFKEQ. CDR3 amino acids: CASSQDGVRGGDEKLFF. The CDR3 DNA reads TGTGCCAGCAGCCAAGACGGGGTGAGAGGGGGGGATGAAAAACTGTTTTTT.

The chain has TRBV2 and TRBJ2-3, with TRBD1 identical over 9 bases. Germline V gene data show CDR1 as SNHLY and CDR2 as FYNNEI. The J segment lost 5 bases and the V segment lost 6 bases, leaving 9 bases of the junction unmatched. The CDR3 contains 15 residues. CDR3 bases: TGTGCCAGCAGCGCCGGGACAGGGAATATAGATACGCAGTATTTT. This codes for CASSAGTGNIDTQYF.

The J gene is TRBJ1-6, the V gene TRBV19; D ambiguous. The CDR3 loop spans 16 amino acids. With 5 bases removed from V and 7 bases from J, the gap between germline ends came to 18 bases. Looked up from germline, CDR1 is LNHDA and CDR2 is SQIVND (reference sequence). Here the CDR3 reads CASSAATGVRNSPLHF. CDR3 bases: TGTGCCAGTAGTGCCGCAACCGGGGTACGGAATTCACCCCTCCACTTT.

The chain recombines TRBV7-2 with TRBJ2-7; a weak D match, TRBD2 (5 bases). The CDR3 runs to 14 residues. V was cut by 3 bases and J by 2 bases, with 11 bases left in between. In germline, CDR1 is SGHTA, CDR2 FQGNSA. CDR3 in DNA: TGTGCCAGCAGCTTGAGGGAAAAGGCCTACGAGCAGTACTTC. Protein sequence: CASSLREKAYEQYF.

The CDR3 loop is CASRGTYYNEQFF. CDR3 DNA: TGTGCCAGCAGGGGGACTTACTACAATGAGCAGTTCTTC. The chain links TRBV6-5 to TRBJ2-1; possible D gene TRBD2, 6 bases. The germline V gene encodes CDR1 MNHEY and CDR2 SVGAGI. The CDR3 has 13 residues. V dropped 6 bases and J dropped 3 bases, with 9 bases sitting between them.

This clone was detected only once. The chain employs TRBV12-3 or TRBV12-4 and TRBJ1-3; unclear D gene. This CDR3 region has 11 residues. Trimming pared 2 bases from V and 8 bases from J, leaving 4 bases between. CDR3: CASSLQDTIYF. The CDR3 DNA follows: TGTGCCAGCAGTTTACAGGACACCATATATTTT.

This clone has only one observation. V is TRBV10-3 and J is TRBJ1-5; 7 positions match TRBD1. Germline trimming cut 2 bases from V and 6 bases from J; bases unmatched to any gene: 7. Germline V gives CDR1 ENHRY, CDR2 SYGVKD. This CDR3 is 15 amino acids long. The CDR3 here is CAISEGRGKGQPQHF. Here the CDR3 DNA reads TGTGCCATCAGTGAGGGCAGGGGGAAAGGTCAGCCCCAGCATTTT.

The chain recombines TRBV7-2 with TRBJ1-5, with 8 bases fitting TRBD1. The CDR3 sequence is 16 residues long. Germline-derived CDR1 and CDR2 are SGHTA and FQGNSA. The V gene end was trimmed by 4 bases and the J gene end by 4 bases; junction bases not matched to a gene: 9. Here the CDR3 reads CASSSRGRQGNQPQHF. CDR3 bases: TGTGCCAGCAGCTCCAGGGGGCGGCAGGGGAATCAGCCCCAGCATTTT.

The chain couples TRBV5-5 to TRBJ2-3, with 11 bases fitting TRBD2. The V gene end was trimmed by 2 bases and the J gene end by 1 base; junction bases not matched to a gene: 3. Germline CDR1 is SGHKS and CDR2 is YYEKEE (reference sequence). The CDR3 sequence is 16 residues long. CDR3 amino acids: CASSFPTSGGTDTQYF. CDR3 bases: TGTGCCAGCAGCTTTCCGACTAGCGGGGGCACAGATACGCAGTATTTT.